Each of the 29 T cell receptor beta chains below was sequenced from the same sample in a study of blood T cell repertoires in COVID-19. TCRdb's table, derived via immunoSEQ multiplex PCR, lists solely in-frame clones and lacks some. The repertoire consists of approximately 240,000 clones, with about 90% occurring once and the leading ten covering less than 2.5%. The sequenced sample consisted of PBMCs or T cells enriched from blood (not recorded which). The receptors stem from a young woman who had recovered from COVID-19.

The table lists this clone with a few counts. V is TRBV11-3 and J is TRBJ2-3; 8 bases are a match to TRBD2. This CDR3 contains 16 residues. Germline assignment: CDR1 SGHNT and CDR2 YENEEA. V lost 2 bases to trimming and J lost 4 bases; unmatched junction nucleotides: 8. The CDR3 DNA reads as TGTGCCAGCAGCTTATGGCGGGGGGCCGGCGCAGATACGCAGTATTTT. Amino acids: CASSLWRGAGADTQYF. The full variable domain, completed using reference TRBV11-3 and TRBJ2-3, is EAGVVQSPRYKIIEKKQPVAFWCNPISGHNTLYWYLQNLGQGPELLIRYENEEAVDDSQLPKDRFSAERLKGVDSTLKIQPAELGDSAVYLCASSLWRGAGADTQYFGPGTRLTVL.

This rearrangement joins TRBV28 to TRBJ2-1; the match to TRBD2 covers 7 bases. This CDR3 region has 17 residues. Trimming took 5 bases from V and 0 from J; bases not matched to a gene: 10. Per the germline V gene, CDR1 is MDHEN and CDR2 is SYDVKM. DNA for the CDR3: TGTGCCAGCAGTCCCACTAGCGCTTTATCCTCCTACAATGAGCAGTTCTTC. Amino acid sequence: CASSPTSALSSYNEQFF.

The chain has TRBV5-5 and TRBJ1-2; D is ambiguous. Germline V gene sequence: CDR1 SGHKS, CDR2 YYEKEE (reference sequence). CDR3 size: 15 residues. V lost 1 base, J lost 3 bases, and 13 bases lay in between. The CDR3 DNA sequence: TGTGCCAGCAGCTTGTCGGGGTGGGCGGACTATGGCTACACCTTC. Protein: CASSLSGWADYGYTF.

The CDR3 spells CASSQQRTANTEAFF. The CDR3, as DNA: TGTGCCAGCAGCCAACAAAGGACAGCTAACACTGAAGCTTTCTTT. V gene TRBV7-3 combines with J gene TRBJ1-1, with a possible D match to TRBD1 (6 bases). CDR1 and CDR2 (germline): SGHTA, FQGTGA. V was shortened by 5 bases and J by 2 bases, with 15 bases between the two germline ends. The CDR3 consists of 15 residues.

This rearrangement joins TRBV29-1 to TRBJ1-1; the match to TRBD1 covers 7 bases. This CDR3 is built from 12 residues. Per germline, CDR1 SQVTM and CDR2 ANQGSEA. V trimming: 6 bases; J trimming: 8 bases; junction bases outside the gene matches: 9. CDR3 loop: CSVLRDSLEAFF. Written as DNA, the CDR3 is TGCAGCGTACTCCGGGACAGCCTAGAAGCTTTCTTT.

The CDR3 sequence: CASSPQGGGAYEQYF. The CDR3 nucleotides read TGTGCCAGCAGCCCTCAAGGCGGGGGAGCCTACGAGCAGTACTTC. The chain couples TRBV11-3 to TRBJ2-7; 7 nucleotides agree with TRBD2. The CDR3 is 15 residues long. The germline CDR1 and CDR2 sequences are SGHNT and YENEEA. The junction had 9 bases not matched to a gene; V was cut back by 5 bases and J by 2 bases.

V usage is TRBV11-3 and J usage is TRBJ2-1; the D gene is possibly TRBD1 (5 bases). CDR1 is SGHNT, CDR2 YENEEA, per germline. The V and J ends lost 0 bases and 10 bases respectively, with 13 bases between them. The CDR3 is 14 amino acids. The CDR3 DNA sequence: TGTGCCAGCAGCTTAGATCCGGACACTCGGGAGCAGTTCTTC. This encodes CASSLDPDTREQFF.

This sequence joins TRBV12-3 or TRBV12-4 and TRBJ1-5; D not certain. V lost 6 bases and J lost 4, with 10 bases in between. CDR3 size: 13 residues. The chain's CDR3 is CASSLGPNQPQHF. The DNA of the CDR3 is TGTGCCAGCAGCCTAGGTCCGAATCAGCCCCAGCATTTT.

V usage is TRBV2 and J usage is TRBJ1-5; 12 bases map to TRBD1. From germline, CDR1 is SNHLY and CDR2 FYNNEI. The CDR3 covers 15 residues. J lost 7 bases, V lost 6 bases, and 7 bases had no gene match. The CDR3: CASREGQGASQPQHF. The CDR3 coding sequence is TGTGCCAGCAGAGAGGGACAGGGGGCGAGCCAGCCCCAGCATTTT.

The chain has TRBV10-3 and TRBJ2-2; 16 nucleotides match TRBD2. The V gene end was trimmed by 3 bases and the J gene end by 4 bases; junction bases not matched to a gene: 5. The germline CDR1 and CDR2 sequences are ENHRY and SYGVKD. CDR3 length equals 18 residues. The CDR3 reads CAISDGTSGGAFTGELFF. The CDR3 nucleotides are TGTGCCATCAGTGACGGGACTAGCGGGGGGGCCTTCACCGGGGAGCTGTTTTTT.

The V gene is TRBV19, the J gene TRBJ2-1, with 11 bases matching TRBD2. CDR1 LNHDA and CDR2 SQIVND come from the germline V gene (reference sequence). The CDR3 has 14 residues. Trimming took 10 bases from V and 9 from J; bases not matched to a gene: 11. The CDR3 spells CATAGTSGTGEQFF. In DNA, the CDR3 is TGTGCCACCGCCGGGACTAGCGGCACCGGTGAGCAGTTCTTC.

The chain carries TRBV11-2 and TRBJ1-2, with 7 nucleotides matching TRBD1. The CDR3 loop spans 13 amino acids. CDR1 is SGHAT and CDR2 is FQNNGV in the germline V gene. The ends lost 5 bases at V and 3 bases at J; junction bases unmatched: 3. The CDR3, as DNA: TGTGCCAGCAGCGCCGGGACAGACTATGGCTACACCTTC. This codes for CASSAGTDYGYTF.

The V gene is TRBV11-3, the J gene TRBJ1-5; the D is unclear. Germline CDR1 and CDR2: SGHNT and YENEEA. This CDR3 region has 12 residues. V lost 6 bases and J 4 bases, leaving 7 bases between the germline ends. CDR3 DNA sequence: TGTGCCAGCAGGGGGAGAAATCAGCCCCAGCATTTT. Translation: CASRGRNQPQHF.

CDR3 in DNA: TGTGCCAGCAGCGCCGCCGGGACTAGCGGGGACGAGACCCAGTACTTC. This translates into CASSAAGTSGDETQYF. V gene TRBV7-2 combines with J gene TRBJ2-5, with 13 positions matching TRBD2. V gave up 5 bases and J gave up 5 bases; unmatched junction bases: 8. The CDR3 is 16 amino acids. Germline V CDR1 and CDR2: SGHTA, FQGNSA.

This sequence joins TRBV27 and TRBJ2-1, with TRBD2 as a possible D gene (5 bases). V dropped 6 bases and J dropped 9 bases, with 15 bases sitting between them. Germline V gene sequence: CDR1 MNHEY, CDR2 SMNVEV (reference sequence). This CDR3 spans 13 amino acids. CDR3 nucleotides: TGTGCCAGCAGATATACGGGGTCTTCTGAGCAGTTCTTC. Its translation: CASRYTGSSEQFF.

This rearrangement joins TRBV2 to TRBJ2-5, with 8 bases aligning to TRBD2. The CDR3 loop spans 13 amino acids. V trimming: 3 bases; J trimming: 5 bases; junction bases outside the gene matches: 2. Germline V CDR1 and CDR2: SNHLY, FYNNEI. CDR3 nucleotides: TGTGCCAGCAGTGACCTAGCGGGTGAGACCCAGTACTTC. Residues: CASSDLAGETQYF.

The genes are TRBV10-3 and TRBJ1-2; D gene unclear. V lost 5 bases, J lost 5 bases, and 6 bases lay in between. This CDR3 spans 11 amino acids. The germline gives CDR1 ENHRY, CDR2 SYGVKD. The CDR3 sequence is CAISRDYGYTF. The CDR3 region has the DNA TGTGCCATCAGTAGAGATTATGGCTACACCTTC.

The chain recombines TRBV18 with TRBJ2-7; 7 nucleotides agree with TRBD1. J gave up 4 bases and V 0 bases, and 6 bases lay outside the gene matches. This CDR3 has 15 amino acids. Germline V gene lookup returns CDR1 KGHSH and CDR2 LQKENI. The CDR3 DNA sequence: TGTGCCAGCTCACCACCGAGGGGACAGATGTACGAGCAGTACTTC. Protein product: CASSPPRGQMYEQYF.

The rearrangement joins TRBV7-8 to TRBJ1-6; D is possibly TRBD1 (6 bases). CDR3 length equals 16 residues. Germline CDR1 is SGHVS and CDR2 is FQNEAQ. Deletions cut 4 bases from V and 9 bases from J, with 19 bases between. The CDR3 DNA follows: TGTGCCAGCAGCTCCAAAGATGGGGGCAAAGGTTCACCCCTCCACTTT. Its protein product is CASSSKDGGKGSPLHF.

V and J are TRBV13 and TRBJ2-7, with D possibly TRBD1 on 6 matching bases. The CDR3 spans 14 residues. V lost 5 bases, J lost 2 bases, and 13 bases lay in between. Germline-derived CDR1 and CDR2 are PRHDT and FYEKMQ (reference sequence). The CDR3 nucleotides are TGTGCCAGCAGCCGAGGGGACACAACCTACGAGCAGTACTTC. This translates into CASSRGDTTYEQYF.

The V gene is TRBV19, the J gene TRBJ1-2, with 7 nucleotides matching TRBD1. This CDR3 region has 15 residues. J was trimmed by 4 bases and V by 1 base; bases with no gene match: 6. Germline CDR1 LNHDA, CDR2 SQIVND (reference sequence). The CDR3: CASSIAADRFYGYTF. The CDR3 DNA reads TGTGCCAGTAGTATAGCCGCGGACAGGTTCTATGGCTACACCTTC.

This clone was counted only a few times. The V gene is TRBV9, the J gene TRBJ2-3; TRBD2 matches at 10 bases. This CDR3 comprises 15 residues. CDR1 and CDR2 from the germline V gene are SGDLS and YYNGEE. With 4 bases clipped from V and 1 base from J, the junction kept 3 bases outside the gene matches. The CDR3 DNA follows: TGTGCCAGCAGCTCCCTAGCGGGAGGCACAGATACGCAGTATTTT. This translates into CASSSLAGGTDTQYF.

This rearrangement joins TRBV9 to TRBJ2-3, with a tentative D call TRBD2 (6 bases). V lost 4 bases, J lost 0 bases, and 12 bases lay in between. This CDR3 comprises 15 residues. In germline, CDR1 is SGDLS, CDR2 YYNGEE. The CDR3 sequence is CASSPAGQSTDTQYF. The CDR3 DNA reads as TGTGCCAGCAGCCCCGCGGGGCAAAGCACAGATACGCAGTATTTT.

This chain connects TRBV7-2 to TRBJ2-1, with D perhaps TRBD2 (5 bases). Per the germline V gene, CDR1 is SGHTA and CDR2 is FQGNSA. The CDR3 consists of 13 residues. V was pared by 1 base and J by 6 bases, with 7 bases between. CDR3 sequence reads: CASSLVGGNEQFF. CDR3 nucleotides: TGTGCCAGCAGCTTAGTCGGAGGCAATGAGCAGTTCTTC. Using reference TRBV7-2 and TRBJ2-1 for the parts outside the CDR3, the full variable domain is GAGVSQSPSNKVTEKGKDVELRCDPISGHTALYWYRQSLGQGLEFLIYFQGNSAPDKSGLPSDRFSAERTGGSVSTLTIQRTQQEDSAVYLCASSLVGGNEQFFGPGTRLTVL.

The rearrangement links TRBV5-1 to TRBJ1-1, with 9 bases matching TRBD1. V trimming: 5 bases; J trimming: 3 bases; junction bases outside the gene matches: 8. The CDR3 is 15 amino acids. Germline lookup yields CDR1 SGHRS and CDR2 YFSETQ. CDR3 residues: CASRQGALMDTEAFF. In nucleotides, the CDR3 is TGCGCCAGCAGACAGGGGGCTCTTATGGACACTGAAGCTTTCTTT.

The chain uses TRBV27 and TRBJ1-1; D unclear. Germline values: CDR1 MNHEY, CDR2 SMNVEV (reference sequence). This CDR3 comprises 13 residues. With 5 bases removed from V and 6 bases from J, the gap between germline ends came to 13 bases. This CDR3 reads CASSITRNAEAFF. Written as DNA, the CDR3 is TGTGCCAGCAGTATTACTAGAAACGCTGAAGCTTTCTTT.

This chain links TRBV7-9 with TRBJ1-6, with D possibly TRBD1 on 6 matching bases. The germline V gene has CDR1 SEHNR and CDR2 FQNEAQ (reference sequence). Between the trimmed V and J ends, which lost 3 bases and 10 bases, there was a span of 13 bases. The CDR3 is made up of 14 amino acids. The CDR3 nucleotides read TGTGCCAGCAGCTTTGGACAGTTTGGATCACCCCTCCACTTT. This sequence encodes CASSFGQFGSPLHF. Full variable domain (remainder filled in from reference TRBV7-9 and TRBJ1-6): DTGVSQNPRHKITKRGQNVTFRCDPISEHNRLYWYRQTLGQGPEFLTYFQNEAQLEKSRLLSDRFSAERPKGSFSTLEIQRTEQGDSAMYLCASSFGQFGSPLHFGNGTRLTVT.

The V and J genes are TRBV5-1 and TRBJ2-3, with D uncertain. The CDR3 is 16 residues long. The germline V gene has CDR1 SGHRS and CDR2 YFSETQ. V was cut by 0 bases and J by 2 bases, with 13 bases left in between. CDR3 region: CASSLGGIVNTDTQYF. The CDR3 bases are TGCGCCAGCAGCTTGGGCGGAATCGTTAACACAGATACGCAGTATTTT.

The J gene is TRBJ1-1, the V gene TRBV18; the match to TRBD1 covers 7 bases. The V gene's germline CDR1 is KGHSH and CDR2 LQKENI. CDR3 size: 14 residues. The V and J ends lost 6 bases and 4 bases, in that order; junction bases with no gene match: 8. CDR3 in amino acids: CASSRQGLGTEAFF. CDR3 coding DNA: TGTGCCAGCTCCCGACAGGGATTGGGCACTGAAGCTTTCTTT.